One sample yielded the 28 T cell receptor beta chains listed below, sequenced in a study of blood T cell repertoires in COVID-19 (dated by TCRdb to the early 2020s). Library preparation used the immunoSEQ multiplex PCR assay. TCRdb holds this immuneACCESS table with in-frame rearrangements only. Some clones are missing; in checked studies, unresolved V genes explain under half, and the rest has no known cause. Across this sample there are 250,000 or so clones, with approximately 88% seen only once. 0.94% of the sample is taken by the ten largest. Input material: peripheral blood. The receptors derive from a woman aged 40 to 50 who had recovered from COVID-19.

This chain links TRBV30 with TRBJ2-7; D is perhaps TRBD1 (6 bases). V gave up 6 bases and J gave up 3 bases, with 15 bases separating them. The germline gives CDR1 GTSNPN, CDR2 SVGIG (reference sequence). There are 13 residues in the CDR3. In DNA form, the CDR3 reads TGTGCCTGCAACAAACAGGGCAACTACGAGCAGTACTTC. Translation: CACNKQGNYEQYF.

This chain joins TRBV3-1 (or the pseudogene TRBV3-2) and TRBJ1-4, with D uncertain. Trimming cost V 0 bases and J 7 bases, with 12 bases left between them. This CDR3 spans 15 amino acids. Per the germline V gene, CDR1 is LGHDT and CDR2 is YNNKEL (reference sequence). The CDR3 loop reads CASSQDPGFPEKLFF. The CDR3 DNA sequence: TGTGCCAGCAGCCAAGACCCGGGGTTCCCTGAAAAACTGTTTTTT.

The chain combines TRBV20-1 with TRBJ2-1; 10 positions agree with TRBD2. Looked up from germline, CDR1 is DFQATT and CDR2 is SNEGSKA (reference sequence). This CDR3 region has 14 residues. V gave up 3 bases and J gave up 10 bases; unmatched junction bases: 9. The CDR3 protein is CSASTSGEGYEQFF. CDR3 sequence (DNA): TGCAGTGCTAGTACTAGCGGGGAAGGCTACGAGCAGTTCTTC.

The rearrangement uses TRBV3-1 (or the pseudogene TRBV3-2) and TRBJ1-1; 7 bases line up with TRBD1. J was trimmed by 1 base and V by 4 bases; bases with no gene match: 3. The CDR3 contains 14 residues. Germline V gives CDR1 LGHDT, CDR2 YNNKEL (reference sequence). Here the CDR3 reads CASSLPGGNTEAFF. CDR3 nucleotide sequence: TGTGCCAGCAGCCTACCAGGGGGGAACACTGAAGCTTTCTTT.

The genes are TRBV6-1 and TRBJ2-7, with 14 bases identical to TRBD2. With 6 bases clipped from V and 7 bases from J, the junction kept 8 bases outside the gene matches. This CDR3 region has 15 residues. CDR1 MNHNS and CDR2 SASEGT come from the germline V gene. This CDR3 is CASSQTSGRAFEQYF. The CDR3 DNA reads TGTGCCAGCAGCCAGACTAGCGGGAGGGCTTTTGAGCAGTACTTC.

The chain joins TRBV24-1 to TRBJ1-5; TRBD1 agrees at 7 bases. This CDR3 contains 17 residues. Germline lookup yields CDR1 KGHDR and CDR2 SFDVKD. J gave up 2 bases and V 4 bases, and 10 bases lay outside the gene matches. The CDR3 DNA reads TGTGCCACCAGTGACACGTCGACAGGGAGCCGCAATCAGCCCCAGCATTTT. It is translated as CATSDTSTGSRNQPQHF.

This chain uses TRBV30 with TRBJ2-6, with D possibly being TRBD2 (6 bases). From germline, CDR1 is GTSNPN and CDR2 SVGIG (reference sequence). The CDR3 loop spans 16 amino acids. Trimming cost V 0 bases and J 0 bases, with 9 bases left between them. CDR3 nucleotide sequence: TGTGCCTGGAGTGTTGGCGGGACCTCTGGGGCCAACGTCCTGACTTTC. This encodes CAWSVGGTSGANVLTF.

This clone was seen just once. The chain links TRBV12-5 to TRBJ1-2, with D uncertain. The germline gives CDR1 LGHNT, CDR2 FRNRAP. Trimming removed 10 bases from V and 7 bases from J, with 10 bases in between. CDR3 length equals 10 residues. This chain's CDR3 is CAKSLSGYTF. CDR3 nucleotide sequence: TGTGCTAAGAGCCTCTCTGGCTACACCTTC.

The V gene is TRBV2, the J gene TRBJ1-3; 9 nucleotides line up with TRBD1. Germline-derived CDR1 and CDR2 are SNHLY and FYNNEI. CDR3 length: 18 amino acids. V dropped 2 bases and J dropped 4; count of bases not matched to a gene: 12. CDR3 coding DNA: TGTGCCAGCAGTGAAATTTGGTCAGGGACAGGGCCCGGAAACACCATATATTTT. This sequence encodes CASSEIWSGTGPGNTIYF.

The rearrangement links TRBV5-1 to TRBJ2-1; 12 bases fit TRBD2. The J segment lost 0 bases and the V segment lost 3 bases, leaving 4 bases of the junction unmatched. This CDR3 is 17 amino acids long. Germline CDR1 is SGHRS and CDR2 is YFSETQ. The CDR3 is CASSSGLAGLSYNEQFF. Here the CDR3 DNA reads TGCGCCAGCAGCTCGGGACTAGCGGGTCTCTCCTACAATGAGCAGTTCTTC. Filled out from reference TRBV5-1 and TRBJ2-1, the complete variable domain reads KAGVTQTPRYLIKTRGQQVTLSCSPISGHRSVSWYQQTPGQGLQFLFEYFSETQRNKGNFPGRFSGRQFSNSRSEMNVSTLELGDSALYLCASSSGLAGLSYNEQFFGPGTRLTVL.

V gene TRBV18 combines with J gene TRBJ1-3, with D hard to call. Trimming took off 1 base at V and 6 bases at J, with 10 bases between the two ends. The CDR3 length is 14 residues. CDR1 KGHSH and CDR2 LQKENI come from the germline V gene. The CDR3 reads CASSPREGENTIYF. Written as DNA, the CDR3 is TGTGCCAGCTCACCACGGGAGGGCGAAAACACCATATATTTT.

This clone turned up a few times. The rearrangement joins TRBV7-8 to TRBJ1-1, with D tentatively TRBD1 (6 bases). From germline, CDR1 is SGHVS and CDR2 FQNEAQ. Trimming left V 5 bases short and J 0 bases short, with 13 bases between. The CDR3 is 15 residues long. CDR3 coding DNA: TGTGCCAGCAGCCCAAGGGGGGGTTTGAACACTGAAGCTTTCTTT. Its protein is CASSPRGGLNTEAFF.

This chain links TRBV7-3 with TRBJ2-1, with 11 bases identical to TRBD2. The CDR3 has 15 amino acids. V was clipped by 5 bases and J by 5 bases; unmatched bases: 5. Germline V gene sequence: CDR1 SGHTA, CDR2 FQGTGA. This chain's CDR3 is CASSAVAGGNNEQFF. The CDR3 coding sequence is TGTGCCAGCAGCGCCGTAGCGGGAGGGAACAATGAGCAGTTCTTC.

This clone was detected only once. The chain recombines TRBV5-6 with TRBJ2-3; 7 positions agree with TRBD1. The junction had 5 bases not matched to a gene; V was cut back by 5 bases and J by 2 bases. Germline loops: CDR1 SGHDT, CDR2 YYEEEE. The CDR3 totals 14 residues. CDR3 in amino acids: CASRLGQTTDTQYF. The CDR3 DNA follows: TGTGCCAGCAGGCTGGGACAGACCACAGATACGCAGTATTTT.

The chain joins TRBV19 to TRBJ1-1, with 9 bases matching TRBD1. The V gene end was trimmed by 5 bases and the J gene end by 1 base; junction bases not matched to a gene: 2. The CDR3 is 14 residues long. The germline CDR1 and CDR2 sequences are LNHDA and SQIVND (reference sequence). The CDR3: CASSPGQGNTEAFF. CDR3 DNA sequence: TGTGCCAGTAGTCCGGGACAGGGGAACACTGAAGCTTTCTTT.

The chain combines TRBV6-5 with TRBJ2-4, with 10 bases matching TRBD2. Looked up from germline, CDR1 is MNHEY and CDR2 is SVGAGI. The CDR3 is 15 residues long. The V and J ends lost 4 bases and 1 base, in that order; junction bases with no gene match: 1. CDR3 DNA sequence: TGTGCCAGCAGTTCGGGACTAGCGGCCAAAAACATTCAGTACTTC. Its protein is CASSSGLAAKNIQYF.

The chain recombines TRBV30 with TRBJ1-2; TRBD1 matches at 8 bases. CDR3 size: 13 residues. V shed 4 bases and J 4 bases; nucleotides not matched to a gene: 5. Germline loops: CDR1 GTSNPN, CDR2 SVGIG (reference sequence). This CDR3 reads CAWITGGGYGYTF. The CDR3 bases are TGTGCCTGGATTACAGGGGGTGGCTATGGCTACACCTTC.

This clone was detected once. The V and J genes are TRBV19 and TRBJ1-2, with TRBD1 matching over 7 bases. After removal of 4 bases from V and 1 base from J, the junction contained 12 bases not matched to a gene. This CDR3 spans 17 amino acids. Germline loops: CDR1 LNHDA, CDR2 SQIVND (reference sequence). CDR3: CASSTLPTGIFNYGYTF. The CDR3 nucleotides read TGTGCCAGTAGTACCCTCCCGACAGGGATTTTTAACTATGGCTACACCTTC.

V is TRBV7-9 and J is TRBJ2-7, with 7 nucleotides matching TRBD2. The CDR3 contains 14 residues. V dropped 5 bases and J dropped 2; count of bases not matched to a gene: 6. From germline, CDR1 is SEHNR and CDR2 FQNEAQ (reference sequence). CDR3 coding DNA: TGTGCCAGCAGCCTGCTAGCGGAGCCCTACGAGCAGTACTTC. Protein product: CASSLLAEPYEQYF.

This chain uses TRBV19 with TRBJ1-1; 9 positions agree with TRBD1. This CDR3 comprises 14 residues. With 5 bases clipped from V and 8 bases from J, the junction kept 9 bases outside the gene matches. CDR1 LNHDA and CDR2 SQIVND come from the germline V gene (reference sequence). The CDR3 coding sequence is TGTGCCAGTAGTGCCCGACAGGGGGTGGGCGAAGCTTTCTTT. Its protein product is CASSARQGVGEAFF.

V is TRBV4-1 and J is TRBJ2-7, with TRBD1 matching 7 bases. J was trimmed by 5 bases and V by 4 bases; bases with no gene match: 11. Germline V gene data show CDR1 as MGHRA and CDR2 as YSYEKL. The CDR3 totals 15 residues. CDR3 DNA sequence: TGCGCCAGCAGCCTATCGGACAGGTCATCCGACGAGCAGTACTTC. Translated, it gives CASSLSDRSSDEQYF.

Sample share makes this clone medium-sized. This sequence joins TRBV7-6 and TRBJ2-5; TRBD2 aligns across 8 bases. V gave up 0 bases and J gave up 4 bases; unmatched junction bases: 4. This CDR3 region has 15 residues. Germline V CDR1 and CDR2: SGHVS, FNYEAQ. The CDR3 coding sequence is TGTGCCAGCAGCTTAGCCGGGAGCGGGGGAGAGACCCAGTACTTC. This gives the protein CASSLAGSGGETQYF.

This chain connects TRBV3-1 (or the pseudogene TRBV3-2) to TRBJ1-1; the D is unclear. Deletions cut 4 bases from V and 4 bases from J, with 4 bases between. The V gene's germline CDR1 is LGHDT and CDR2 YNNKEL (reference sequence). This CDR3 is 11 amino acids long. The CDR3, as DNA: TGTGCCAGCAGCCGCGCCACTGAAGCTTTCTTT. Its protein is CASSRATEAFF.

The chain carries TRBV7-2 and TRBJ2-2; 8 positions match TRBD2. Germline loops: CDR1 SGHTA, CDR2 FQGNSA. Unmatched junction bases numbered 6, after V lost 6 bases and J lost 3 bases. The CDR3 is made up of 15 amino acids. CDR3 region: CASRDPSGYTGELFF. The CDR3 DNA follows: TGTGCCAGCAGGGACCCTAGCGGGTACACCGGGGAGCTGTTTTTT.

The V call is TRBV2, the J call TRBJ1-1; no clear D. The ends were cut back, 6 bases at V and 1 base at J, with 6 bases in the middle. Germline CDR1 reads SNHLY; CDR2 reads FYNNEI. CDR3 length equals 12 residues. The CDR3 DNA sequence: TGTGCCAGCAGAGTGAGGAACACTGAAGCTTTCTTT. It is translated as CASRVRNTEAFF.

The CDR3 spells CASSSVGGGGYTF. For the CDR3, the DNA is TGTGCCAGCAGTTCAGTTGGGGGCGGTGGCTACACCTTC. The chain recombines TRBV28 with TRBJ1-2, with D possibly being TRBD1 (6 bases). The CDR3 length is 13 residues. V dropped 4 bases and J dropped 7 bases, with 13 bases sitting between them. In germline, CDR1 is MDHEN, CDR2 SYDVKM.

This clone has a handful of counts. The chain joins TRBV27 to TRBJ2-3; possibly TRBD2 for D (5 bases). The CDR3 covers 15 residues. The germline gives CDR1 MNHEY, CDR2 SMNVEV (reference sequence). V was clipped by 8 bases and J by 0 bases, with 15 bases between them. CDR3 DNA sequence: TGTGCCAGCGGTGACTATATTGCGAGCACAGATACGCAGTATTTT. Translating gives CASGDYIASTDTQYF.

This clone was counted only a few times. V is TRBV27 and J is TRBJ1-6; D unclear. CDR1 and CDR2 (germline): MNHEY, SMNVEV (reference sequence). This CDR3 spans 12 amino acids. V was clipped by 8 bases and J by 11 bases, with 13 bases between them. The CDR3 is CASGRGSAPLHF. CDR3 DNA sequence: TGTGCCAGCGGGCGGGGAAGTGCACCCCTCCACTTT.